One sample yielded the 31 T cell receptor beta chains listed below, sequenced in a study of T cell responses to AZD1222 COVID-19 vaccine. Generated by immunoSEQ multiplex PCR, the TCRdb table keeps only in-frame clones and is missing some. This table holds over 85,000 clones, 87% found once. Sample: peripheral blood, taken on day 0 of AZD1222 vaccination. Receptors were obtained from an adult in good health.

With respect to this clone: The sample contains more than one DNA sequence encoding this CDR3. The chain combines TRBV19 with TRBJ1-5; D is unclear. The CDR3 spans 12 residues. The V gene's germline CDR1 is LNHDA and CDR2 SQIVND (reference sequence). Trimming left V 8 bases short and J 0 bases short, with 5 bases between. The CDR3 coding sequence is TGTGCCAGTGGGTATAGCAATCAGCCCCAGCATTTT. Amino acids: CASGYSNQPQHF. Combining the CDR3 with reference TRBV19 and TRBJ1-5 gives the whole variable domain DGGITQSPKYLFRKEGQNVTLSCEQNLNHDAMYWYRQDPGQGLRLIYYSQIVNDFQKGDIAEGYSVSREKKESFPLTVTSAQKNPTAFYLCASGYSNQPQHFGDGTRLSIL.

This clone was seen just once. This CDR3 reads CASSLRQGPNYGYTF. The CDR3 coding sequence is TGCGCCAGCAGCTTGAGGCAGGGCCCTAACTATGGCTACACCTTC. The chain links TRBV5-1 to TRBJ1-2; possibly TRBD1 for D (5 bases). The CDR3 loop spans 15 amino acids. The germline gives CDR1 SGHRS, CDR2 YFSETQ. V lost 1 base, J lost 0 bases, and 10 bases lay in between.

The chain recombines TRBV4-1 with TRBJ1-4; 10 nucleotides line up with TRBD1. The CDR3 has 17 amino acids. Germline CDR1 and CDR2: MGHRA and YSYEKL. V lost 0 bases, J lost 4 bases, and 5 bases stayed unmatched. The CDR3 protein is CASSQDKGTGDNEKLFF. The CDR3 DNA is TGCGCCAGCAGCCAAGATAAAGGGACAGGGGATAATGAAAAACTGTTTTTT.

This chain connects TRBV6-5 to TRBJ1-5, with 8 bases aligning to TRBD1. Germline values: CDR1 MNHEY, CDR2 SVGAGI. Trimming at V came to 6 bases and at J to 2 bases, leaving 3 bases not matched to a gene. The CDR3 consists of 14 residues. In DNA form, the CDR3 reads TGTGCCAGCAGCCCGACAGGGGGCAATCAGCCCCAGCATTTT. Translation: CASSPTGGNQPQHF.

The rearrangement uses TRBV25-1 and TRBJ2-5, with TRBD1 matching over 9 bases. Trimming cost V 2 bases and J 5 bases; bases outside gene matches: 6. CDR3 length equals 15 residues. Germline loops: CDR1 MGHDK, CDR2 SYGVNS. The CDR3 sequence is CASSEPQGARETQYF. The CDR3 region has the DNA TGTGCCAGCAGTGAACCACAGGGGGCGCGGGAGACCCAGTACTTC.

The V and J genes are TRBV2 and TRBJ2-7; maybe TRBD2 (7 bases). The CDR3 is 14 amino acids. Germline-derived CDR1 and CDR2 are SNHLY and FYNNEI. V was shortened by 7 bases and J by 1 base, with 14 bases between the two germline ends. CDR3 region: CASIFGGRSYEQYF. In DNA, the CDR3 is TGTGCCAGCATCTTCGGGGGGCGATCCTACGAGCAGTACTTC. Combining the CDR3 with reference TRBV2 and TRBJ2-7 gives the whole variable domain EPEVTQTPSHQVTQMGQEVILRCVPISNHLYFYWYRQILGQKVEFLVSFYNNEISEKSEIFDDQFSVERPDGSNFTLKIRSTKLEDSAMYFCASIFGGRSYEQYFGPGTRLTVT.

This clone was observed a few times. V gene TRBV15 combines with J gene TRBJ1-2; maybe TRBD1 (6 bases). This CDR3 has 16 amino acids. Trimming stripped 2 bases from V and 5 bases from J, with 18 bases between. Looked up from germline, CDR1 is LNHNV and CDR2 is YYDKDF (reference sequence). CDR3 in amino acids: CATSRTGTSGGYGYTF. The CDR3 nucleotides read TGTGCCACCAGCAGAACCGGGACATCTGGAGGGTATGGCTACACCTTC.

J is TRBJ1-1 and V is TRBV7-9, with a possible D match to TRBD1 (5 bases). CDR3 length equals 14 residues. Per the germline V gene, CDR1 is SEHNR and CDR2 is FQNEAQ (reference sequence). The germline V and J ends were trimmed by 4 bases and 2 bases, with 11 bases remaining between them. CDR3 nucleotides: TGTGCCAGCAGCTCAACTCAGGGTAACACTGAAGCTTTCTTT. Protein: CASSSTQGNTEAFF.

This rearrangement joins TRBV7-9 to TRBJ1-2; no clear D. The CDR3 extends over 14 amino acids. The V end was cut by 1 base, the J end by 4 bases, with 10 bases between. The germline CDR1 and CDR2 sequences are SEHNR and FQNEAQ (reference sequence). This chain's CDR3 is CASSLVGRGYGYTF. The CDR3 DNA follows: TGTGCCAGCAGCTTAGTCGGGCGGGGCTATGGCTACACCTTC.

This chain joins TRBV6-5 and TRBJ1-1; the D gene is possibly TRBD1 (6 bases). This CDR3 region has 13 residues. Germline CDR1 reads MNHEY; CDR2 reads SVGAGI. Trimming left V 7 bases short and J 1 base short, with 10 bases between. The CDR3 sequence is CASKTQGNTEAFF. In nucleotides, the CDR3 is TGTGCCAGCAAGACACAGGGGAACACTGAAGCTTTCTTT.

About this clone itself: The same CDR3 arises from other DNA sequences in this sample as well. The chain uses TRBV7-2 and TRBJ2-3; maybe TRBD2 (5 bases). The V gene's germline CDR1 is SGHTA and CDR2 FQGNSA. V lost 1 base and J lost 3, with 14 bases in between. The CDR3 extends over 16 amino acids. CDR3 bases: TGTGCCAGCAGCTTAGGACTGGCGGGCGGGACAGATACGCAGTATTTT. It is translated as CASSLGLAGGTDTQYF.

The chain recombines TRBV4-3 with TRBJ1-2; TRBD1 might be the D (6 bases). The CDR3 runs 15 residues. The V end was cut by 0 bases, the J end by 7 bases, with 15 bases between. Germline CDR1 is LGHNA and CDR2 is YSLEER. CDR3 sequence reads: CASSQDQQGKSGYTF. The CDR3 nucleotides are TGCGCCAGCAGCCAAGATCAACAGGGTAAAAGTGGCTACACCTTC.

CDR3 in amino acids: CASSQDGDRNNSPLHF. The CDR3 DNA sequence: TGTGCCAGCAGCCAAGACGGGGACAGGAATAATTCACCCCTCCACTTT. V usage is TRBV3-1 (or the pseudogene TRBV3-2) and J usage is TRBJ1-6; 8 bases line up with TRBD1. Per the germline V gene, CDR1 is LGHDT and CDR2 is YNNKEL (reference sequence). The CDR3 loop spans 16 amino acids. Germline trimming cut 0 bases from V and 5 bases from J; bases unmatched to any gene: 3.

The chain is built from TRBV6-1 and TRBJ2-1; 10 bases fit TRBD1. From germline, CDR1 is MNHNS and CDR2 SASEGT. V was pared by 1 base and J by 9 bases, with 12 bases of the junction left unmatched. The CDR3 sequence is 17 residues long. Here the CDR3 reads CASSEVGGTGEVGEQFF. DNA of the CDR3: TGTGCCAGCAGTGAAGTGGGTGGGACAGGGGAGGTGGGTGAGCAGTTCTTC.

CDR3 sequence (DNA): TGTGCCAGCAGGACCAGGGACCCCTCTGGAAACACCATATATTTT. This sequence encodes CASRTRDPSGNTIYF. This chain uses TRBV28 with TRBJ1-3; TRBD1 might be the D (5 bases). Trimming took 6 bases from V and 0 from J, leaving 12 bases between them. Germline CDR1 reads MDHEN; CDR2 reads SYDVKM. The CDR3 runs 15 residues. The full variable domain, with the rest looked up from reference TRBV28 and TRBJ1-3, is DVKVTQSSRYLVKRTGEKVFLECVQDMDHENMFWYRQDPGLGLRLIYFSYDVKMKEKGDIPEGYSVSREKKERFSLILESASTNQTSMYLCASRTRDPSGNTIYFGEGSWLTVV.

Comments on this clone: This same CDR3 is encoded by further DNA sequences in the sample. The J gene is TRBJ1-2, the V gene TRBV6-5; 7 bases are a match to TRBD1. This CDR3 contains 14 residues. From germline, CDR1 is MNHEY and CDR2 SVGAGI. The V segment lost 4 bases and the J segment 7 bases; nucleotides outside the gene matches: 9. The CDR3 sequence is CASSSQGGSGGYTF. Here the CDR3 DNA reads TGTGCCAGCAGTTCTCAGGGGGGTTCGGGTGGCTACACCTTC.

The chain uses TRBV5-6 and TRBJ1-4; no clear D. Trimming cost V 0 bases and J 8 bases, with 17 bases left between them. The CDR3 length is 16 residues. The germline V gene has CDR1 SGHDT and CDR2 YYEEEE. The CDR3 here is CASSLAGSTREEKLFF. CDR3 nucleotides: TGTGCCAGCAGCTTGGCCGGGTCTACCCGAGAGGAAAAACTGTTTTTT.

The chain employs TRBV4-1 and TRBJ1-1; 9 bases are shared with TRBD1. V shed 6 bases and J 2 bases; nucleotides not matched to a gene: 7. The V gene's germline CDR1 is MGHRA and CDR2 YSYEKL. CDR3 length: 15 residues. CDR3 region: CASSNLQGANTEAFF. In DNA form, the CDR3 reads TGCGCCAGCAGTAATCTACAGGGGGCAAACACTGAAGCTTTCTTT.

The chain links TRBV10-3 to TRBJ2-2, with 11 bases identical to TRBD2. The CDR3 contains 16 residues. J gave up 4 bases and V 5 bases, and 6 bases lay outside the gene matches. Germline lookup yields CDR1 ENHRY and CDR2 SYGVKD. The DNA for the CDR3 is TGTGCCATCAGTCCCGGGACTAGCGGAAGCACCGGGGAGCTGTTTTTT. This gives the protein CAISPGTSGSTGELFF.

The chain uses TRBV15 and TRBJ2-3; D is unresolved. Germline V lookup: CDR1 LNHNV, CDR2 YYDKDF (reference sequence). V dropped 5 bases and J dropped 5 bases, with 11 bases sitting between them. CDR3 length equals 13 residues. The CDR3 region has the DNA TGTGCCACCAGCGAAAGTAGGTTAGATACGCAGTATTTT. It specifies CATSESRLDTQYF.

Written as DNA, the CDR3 is TGCGCCAGCAGCGCGGGACAGACCTACGAGCAGTACTTC. Protein product: CASSAGQTYEQYF. The V call is TRBV5-1, the J call TRBJ2-7; weak D call: TRBD1 (7 bases). Germline V lookup: CDR1 SGHRS, CDR2 YFSETQ. Trimming removed 4 bases from V and 2 bases from J, with 10 bases in between. The CDR3 length is 13 residues.

The chain carries TRBV27 and TRBJ2-3; 8 bases match TRBD1. Germline V CDR1 and CDR2: MNHEY, SMNVEV (reference sequence). The CDR3 length is 15 residues. V was clipped by 5 bases and J by 2 bases; unmatched bases: 6. Here the CDR3 DNA reads TGTGCCAGCAGTCCAAACAGGGGGACCACAGATACGCAGTATTTT. It specifies CASSPNRGTTDTQYF.

This chain connects TRBV6-2 or TRBV6-3 to TRBJ2-7, with 10 bases that match TRBD1. The CDR3 covers 15 residues. The germline gives CDR1 MNHEY, CDR2 SVGEGT. J gave up 4 bases and V 0 bases, and 3 bases lay outside the gene matches. The CDR3 region is CASSYSGTGEYEQYF. CDR3 nucleotide sequence: TGTGCCAGCAGTTACTCAGGGACAGGGGAATACGAGCAGTACTTC.

The gene calls are TRBV5-1 and TRBJ2-2, with D uncertain. This CDR3 comprises 15 residues. Trimming took off 0 bases at V and 0 bases at J, with 6 bases between the two ends. The V gene's germline CDR1 is SGHRS and CDR2 YFSETQ. The CDR3 reads CASSLENTNTGELFF. CDR3 nucleotides: TGCGCCAGCAGCTTGGAAAACACGAACACCGGGGAGCTGTTTTTT.

The chain has TRBV7-2 and TRBJ1-2; TRBD1 might be the D (6 bases). In germline, CDR1 is SGHTA, CDR2 FQGNSA. The CDR3 loop spans 14 amino acids. The V end lost 6 bases, the J end lost 4 bases, and 15 bases lay between the germline ends. The CDR3 DNA follows: TGTGCCAGCAGACCTCCCGACAGGTTCTATGGCTACACCTTC. This gives the protein CASRPPDRFYGYTF.

V gene TRBV21-1 combines with J gene TRBJ2-1; the table assigns TRBD2, which was not confirmed against the DNA. TRBV21-1 is reported as a pseudogene. This CDR3 is built from 13 residues. CDR3 region: CASQEQGGRGEFF. The CDR3 nucleotides are TGTGCCAGCCAGGAACAGGGCGGGCGGGGGGAGTTCTTC.

The genes are TRBV9 and TRBJ2-3; 9 nucleotides agree with TRBD2. CDR1 is SGDLS, CDR2 YYNGEE, per germline. The CDR3 covers 15 residues. The J segment lost 7 bases and the V segment lost 0 bases, leaving 6 bases of the junction unmatched. The CDR3 DNA follows: TGTGCCAGCAGCGTAGCAGTAGCGGGAGTATATACGCAGTATTTT. Amino acids: CASSVAVAGVYTQYF.

The chain joins TRBV24-1 to TRBJ2-1, with 7 nucleotides matching TRBD1. Trimming cost V 10 bases and J 0 bases; bases outside gene matches: 8. The CDR3 is 15 residues long. Germline V gene data show CDR1 as KGHDR and CDR2 as SFDVKD. The DNA for the CDR3 is TGTGCCACGGGGGACAGTAAAAGCTCCTACAATGAGCAGTTCTTC. Protein sequence: CATGDSKSSYNEQFF.

V gene TRBV9 combines with J gene TRBJ2-5, with 11 bases identical to TRBD1. Per germline, CDR1 SGDLS and CDR2 YYNGEE. CDR3 length: 14 residues. The V and J ends lost 3 bases and 4 bases, in that order; junction bases with no gene match: 2. Here the CDR3 reads CASSAGQGGETQYF. In DNA form, the CDR3 reads TGTGCCAGCAGCGCGGGACAGGGGGGAGAGACCCAGTACTTC. Using reference TRBV9 and TRBJ2-5 for the parts outside the CDR3, the full variable domain is DSGVTQTPKHLITATGQRVTLRCSPRSGDLSVYWYQQSLDQGLQFLIQYYNGEERAKGNILERFSAQQFPDLHSELNLSSLELGDSALYFCASSAGQGGETQYFGPGTRLLVL.

The chain has TRBV6-2 or TRBV6-3 and TRBJ1-5, with TRBD1 as a possible D gene (5 bases). Trimming shortened V by 5 bases and J by 0 bases, and 11 bases separated the two germline ends. The CDR3 sequence is 15 residues long. CDR1 is MNHEY, CDR2 SVGEGT, per germline. CDR3 DNA: TGTGCCAGCAGTACAGATCAGGGTAGCAATCAGCCCCAGCATTTT. It encodes CASSTDQGSNQPQHF.

This chain joins TRBV11-2 and TRBJ1-2; D might be TRBD1 (5 bases). Germline loops: CDR1 SGHAT, CDR2 FQNNGV. Trimming cost V 1 base and J 2 bases, with 17 bases left between them. The length of the CDR3 is 17 residues. The CDR3 loop is CASSLGGVRGANYGYTF. DNA for the CDR3: TGTGCCAGCAGCTTAGGAGGCGTGAGAGGGGCGAACTATGGCTACACCTTC.